The 31 T cell receptor beta chains in this list originate from one sample, sequenced in a study of cytomegalovirus exposure and HLA in healthy donors. The study ran its PCR with 60 Vbeta and 13 Jbeta primers. Data came from immunoSEQ multiplex PCR; TCRdb stores just in-frame clones and leaves some out. The table has about 98,000 clones, around 68% seen once. The sample taken for sequencing was PBMCs. The receptor set was obtained from a man aged 50 to 59 in good health and CMV-seronegative.

The chain combines TRBV6-6 with TRBJ1-5, with TRBD1 identical over 8 bases. The trim removed 10 bases at V and 4 bases at J, leaving 6 bases unmatched. From germline, CDR1 is MNHNY and CDR2 SVGAGI (reference sequence). The CDR3 contains 13 residues. DNA for the CDR3: TGTGCCACTCGACAGGGGAAGAATCAGCCCCAGCATTTT. This translates into CATRQGKNQPQHF.

This chain connects TRBV10-2 to TRBJ2-2; 12 bases line up with TRBD2. The junction had 5 bases not matched to a gene; V was cut back by 9 bases and J by 6 bases. The CDR3 covers 14 residues. Germline lookup yields CDR1 WSHSY and CDR2 SAAADI. CDR3 DNA sequence: TGCGCCAGTCTAGCGGGAGGGCCCTCCGGGGAGCTGTTTTTT. This translates into CASLAGGPSGELFF.

This sequence joins TRBV19 and TRBJ2-7; D not resolved. Germline V lookup: CDR1 LNHDA, CDR2 SQIVND (reference sequence). Trimming pared 3 bases from V and 0 bases from J, leaving 6 bases between. The CDR3 is made up of 13 amino acids. The CDR3 bases are TGTGCCAGTAGTATGGCGGTCTCCTACGAGCAGTACTTC. It translates to CASSMAVSYEQYF.

J is TRBJ2-1 and V is TRBV29-1; 7 nucleotides align to TRBD1. Germline trimming cut 0 bases from V and 1 base from J; bases unmatched to any gene: 0. Germline V gene data show CDR1 as SQVTM and CDR2 as ANQGSEA. CDR3 length equals 14 residues. As DNA, the CDR3 is TGCAGCGTTGAAGACAGGGGGTCCTACAATGAGCAGTTCTTC. Its protein is CSVEDRGSYNEQFF.

This clone was found a few times. The chain recombines TRBV7-9 with TRBJ1-4; weak D call: TRBD1 (5 bases). Germline CDR1 and CDR2: SEHNR and FQNEAQ (reference sequence). Trimming stripped 6 bases from V and 8 bases from J, with 19 bases between. There are 15 residues in the CDR3. The chain's CDR3 is CASSYAGGRLEKLFF. The CDR3 DNA reads TGTGCCAGCAGTTATGCGGGGGGACGGCTAGAAAAACTGTTTTTT.

This clone turned up a few times. V is TRBV6-1 and J is TRBJ1-1; TRBD1 agrees at 8 bases. The CDR3 has 13 amino acids. Germline lookup yields CDR1 MNHNS and CDR2 SASEGT. V lost 6 bases, J lost 4 bases, and 4 bases stayed unmatched. CDR3 region: CASRDRVGTEAFF. CDR3 sequence (DNA): TGTGCCAGCAGGGACAGGGTCGGCACTGAAGCTTTCTTT.

In regard to this clone: The junction shows a germline mismatch at one end, possibly a read error. V and J are TRBV7-7 and TRBJ2-3, with a tentative D call TRBD1 (6 bases). Germline CDR1 SSHAT, CDR2 FNYEAQ (reference sequence). This CDR3 spans 17 amino acids. CDR3: CASSLGAGARLTDTQYF. The DNA for the CDR3 is TGTGCTAGCAGCTTAGGTGCAGGGGCCCGGTTGACAGATACGCAGTATTTT.

The chain uses TRBV9 and TRBJ1-2; 8 bases agree with TRBD1. V shed 6 bases, J shed 7 bases, and the junction held 8 bases outside the gene matches. The CDR3 is 13 residues long. Germline-derived CDR1 and CDR2 are SGDLS and YYNGEE. The DNA for the CDR3 is TGTGCCAGCACCCTAGCTGGACAGGGTGGCTACACCTTC. It specifies CASTLAGQGGYTF.

This chain connects TRBV5-4 to TRBJ2-7; TRBD2 matches at 13 bases. The V gene's germline CDR1 is SGHNT and CDR2 YYREEE (reference sequence). The CDR3 has 17 residues. The J segment lost 3 bases and the V segment lost 4 bases, leaving 10 bases of the junction unmatched. CDR3: CASSLPRTSGSNYEQYF. CDR3 nucleotides: TGTGCCAGCAGCCTACCGCGGACTAGCGGGAGTAACTACGAGCAGTACTTC.

V is TRBV11-2 and J is TRBJ1-2; the D is unclear. Germline-derived CDR1 and CDR2 are SGHAT and FQNNGV. The CDR3 has 13 residues. Trimming shortened V by 0 bases and J by 8 bases, and 10 bases separated the two germline ends. The DNA of the CDR3 is TGTGCCAGCAGCTTAGATAGCGGGTACGGCTACACCTTC. Translating it yields CASSLDSGYGYTF.

The sample holds a few counts of this clone. This chain connects TRBV9 to TRBJ2-1; 8 positions agree with TRBD2. CDR3 length equals 19 residues. Germline V gene lookup returns CDR1 SGDLS and CDR2 YYNGEE. The V and J ends lost 2 bases and 2 bases, in that order; junction bases with no gene match: 15. The CDR3 DNA sequence: TGTGCCAGCAGCGTCCTCGGCACGGGAGGGCCGGGACCCTACAATGAGCAGTTCTTC. This codes for CASSVLGTGGPGPYNEQFF. The full variable domain, rest sourced from reference TRBV9 and TRBJ2-1, is DSGVTQTPKHLITATGQRVTLRCSPRSGDLSVYWYQQSLDQGLQFLIQYYNGEERAKGNILERFSAQQFPDLHSELNLSSLELGDSALYFCASSVLGTGGPGPYNEQFFGPGTRLTVL.

This chain connects TRBV10-3 to TRBJ1-1; possibly TRBD1 for D (6 bases). Trimming removed 0 bases at V and 5 bases at J, with 10 bases between. The CDR3 has 14 residues. From germline, CDR1 is ENHRY and CDR2 SYGVKD. The CDR3 sequence is CAISESTGGTEAFF. The CDR3 DNA reads TGTGCCATCAGTGAGTCGACAGGCGGAACTGAAGCTTTCTTT.

There are a few counts of this clone. The rearrangement links TRBV27 to TRBJ1-2; possibly TRBD1 for D (6 bases). Germline lookup yields CDR1 MNHEY and CDR2 SMNVEV (reference sequence). This CDR3 spans 17 amino acids. The ends were cut back, 3 bases at V and 2 bases at J, with 19 bases in the middle. CDR3 residues: CASSFQAPGQGNYGYTF. The CDR3 coding sequence is TGTGCCAGCAGTTTTCAAGCCCCGGGACAAGGAAACTATGGCTACACCTTC.

V gene TRBV28 combines with J gene TRBJ2-7, with D unresolved. Trimming removed 3 bases at V and 3 bases at J, with 6 bases between. Looked up from germline, CDR1 is MDHEN and CDR2 is SYDVKM. This CDR3 spans 12 amino acids. CDR3 nucleotide sequence: TGTGCCAGCAGTTTTATCTTCTACGAGCAGTACTTC. It specifies CASSFIFYEQYF.

The genes are TRBV4-3 and TRBJ2-3; 8 bases fit TRBD2. CDR1 is LGHNA, CDR2 YSLEER, per germline. The CDR3 runs to 17 residues. Unmatched junction bases numbered 11, after V lost 0 bases and J lost 6 bases. CDR3 sequence reads: CASSQEGGGPFGDTQYF. CDR3 bases: TGCGCCAGCAGCCAAGAAGGCGGGGGGCCCTTCGGGGATACGCAGTATTTT.

About this clone: The germline gene is not matched at one end of the junction; a read error may be the cause. This chain uses TRBV7-7 with TRBJ1-3, with 7 positions matching TRBD1. The CDR3 runs to 14 residues. CDR1 and CDR2 from the germline V gene are SSHAT and FNYEAQ (reference sequence). CDR3 residues: CASSPDRVGNTIYF. DNA for the CDR3: TGTGCTAGCAGCCCTGACAGGGTGGGAAACACCATATATTTT.

The V gene is TRBV28, the J gene TRBJ2-7, with D possibly being TRBD2 (6 bases). V was shortened by 5 bases and J by 4 bases, with 12 bases between the two germline ends. The CDR3 has 13 residues. Germline values: CDR1 MDHEN, CDR2 SYDVKM. CDR3 sequence (DNA): TGTGCCAGCAGTATTGGGGACTCATACGAGCAGTACTTC. It translates to CASSIGDSYEQYF.

J is TRBJ2-3 and V is TRBV5-4, with TRBD2 matching 10 bases. Germline V gene data show CDR1 as SGHNT and CDR2 as YYREEE (reference sequence). V gave up 5 bases and J gave up 4 bases; unmatched junction bases: 7. CDR3 length: 15 residues. In DNA form, the CDR3 reads TGTGCCAGCAGTTACCAGCGGGGGGGCCCAGATACGCAGTATTTT. This gives the protein CASSYQRGGPDTQYF.

This chain joins TRBV4-3 and TRBJ2-3; 9 bases match TRBD1. V was clipped by 4 bases and J by 4 bases; unmatched bases: 6. Per germline, CDR1 LGHNA and CDR2 YSLEER. This CDR3 is 15 amino acids long. The CDR3 is CASSPGQGGPDTQYF. CDR3 bases: TGCGCCAGCAGCCCGGGACAGGGAGGGCCAGATACGCAGTATTTT.

This clone has only one observation. The J gene is TRBJ1-5, the V gene TRBV4-1, with D maybe TRBD1 (5 bases). CDR1 is MGHRA, CDR2 YSYEKL, per germline. V was clipped by 1 base and J by 4 bases, with 11 bases between them. The CDR3 covers 15 residues. CDR3 protein: CASSQGPGGNQPQHF. CDR3 DNA: TGCGCCAGCAGCCAAGGGCCGGGGGGGAATCAGCCCCAGCATTTT.

This clone was recorded a few times. The chain employs TRBV27 and TRBJ2-7, with 9 bases fitting TRBD2. Unmatched junction bases numbered 10, after V lost 2 bases and J lost 5 bases. CDR3 length: 16 residues. CDR1 and CDR2 (germline): MNHEY, SMNVEV (reference sequence). The CDR3 nucleotides are TGTGCCAGCAGTTTAAGGGGCGGGAGGGCCTATAACGAGCAGTACTTC. Translation: CASSLRGGRAYNEQYF.

This rearrangement joins TRBV10-3 to TRBJ2-2; TRBD1 agrees at 10 bases. The CDR3 loop spans 14 amino acids. The V and J ends lost 10 bases and 8 bases, in that order; junction bases with no gene match: 10. Germline V lookup: CDR1 ENHRY, CDR2 SYGVKD. The CDR3 is CATRDRGITGELFF. Here the CDR3 DNA reads TGTGCCACCCGGGACAGGGGTATAACTGGGGAGCTGTTTTTT.

The rearrangement uses TRBV27 and TRBJ2-7; D may be TRBD1 (6 bases). V shed 3 bases and J shed 0 bases, with 9 bases lying between them. The CDR3 has 14 amino acids. CDR1 and CDR2 (germline): MNHEY, SMNVEV (reference sequence). The CDR3: CASSLTGFSYEQYF. The CDR3 coding sequence is TGTGCCAGCAGTTTGACAGGCTTCTCCTACGAGCAGTACTTC.

The chain has TRBV6-4 and TRBJ1-2, with a possible D match to TRBD1 (5 bases). Trimming cost V 0 bases and J 7 bases, with 15 bases left between them. CDR1 is MRHNA, CDR2 SNTAGT, per germline. This CDR3 has 15 residues. CDR3 in DNA: TGTGCCAGCAGTGACTCGGACAAGGACCTGGGTGGCTACACCTTC. As protein: CASSDSDKDLGGYTF.

The rearrangement joins TRBV28 to TRBJ2-1; D gene unclear. Germline V gives CDR1 MDHEN, CDR2 SYDVKM. The V and J ends lost 10 bases and 2 bases respectively, with 15 bases between them. The CDR3 extends over 14 amino acids. The CDR3 region is CATSWSSPYNEQFF. Here the CDR3 DNA reads TGTGCCACCAGCTGGAGCTCTCCCTACAATGAGCAGTTCTTC.

The CDR3 sequence: CASSQGELGGGTDTQYF. CDR3 nucleotide sequence: TGTGCCAGCAGCCAAGGGGAATTGGGGGGGGGCACAGATACGCAGTATTTT. V usage is TRBV4-2 and J usage is TRBJ2-3; 7 bases align to TRBD2. J lost 1 base, V lost 1 base, and 8 bases had no gene match. Germline loops: CDR1 LGHNA, CDR2 YNFKEQ. There are 17 residues in the CDR3.

The chain carries TRBV29-1 and TRBJ2-5, with 7 positions matching TRBD2. V lost 3 bases to trimming and J lost 0 bases; unmatched junction nucleotides: 10. Looked up from germline, CDR1 is SQVTM and CDR2 is ANQGSEA. The CDR3 spans 16 residues. CDR3 DNA: TGCAGCGTTGATCGGTGGGAGGGCCGAGACCAAGAGACCCAGTACTTC. This gives the protein CSVDRWEGRDQETQYF.

J is TRBJ2-2 and V is TRBV4-1; 11 nucleotides agree with TRBD2. The junction had 14 bases not matched to a gene; V was cut back by 5 bases and J by 0 bases. Germline-derived CDR1 and CDR2 are MGHRA and YSYEKL. The CDR3 consists of 20 residues. CDR3 sequence: CASSTRLPGLAAANTGELFF. The DNA of the CDR3 is TGCGCCAGCAGCACCCGTCTACCGGGACTAGCGGCCGCGAACACCGGGGAGCTGTTTTTT.

J is TRBJ1-4 and V is TRBV30, with 7 bases fitting TRBD1. V was clipped by 3 bases and J by 0 bases; unmatched bases: 7. CDR3 length equals 16 residues. CDR1 GTSNPN and CDR2 SVGIG come from the germline V gene (reference sequence). The CDR3 loop is CAWREGAVATNEKLFF. In DNA, the CDR3 is TGTGCCTGGAGGGAGGGGGCCGTTGCAACTAATGAAAAACTGTTTTTT.

The chain combines TRBV5-1 with TRBJ2-7, with 11 bases aligning to TRBD2. This CDR3 contains 16 residues. J lost 4 bases, V lost 0 bases, and 6 bases had no gene match. Germline assignment: CDR1 SGHRS and CDR2 YFSETQ. The CDR3 here is CASSLAGLAGGYEQYF. In DNA, the CDR3 is TGCGCCAGCAGCTTGGCTGGGCTAGCGGGGGGTTACGAGCAGTACTTC. The variable domain in full, with the rest retrieved from reference TRBV5-1 and TRBJ2-7, is KAGVTQTPRYLIKTRGQQVTLSCSPISGHRSVSWYQQTPGQGLQFLFEYFSETQRNKGNFPGRFSGRQFSNSRSEMNVSTLELGDSALYLCASSLAGLAGGYEQYFGPGTRLTVT.

The rearrangement uses TRBV4-3 and TRBJ2-3; D remains unclear. V shed 1 base and J shed 4 bases, with 6 bases lying between them. CDR1 LGHNA and CDR2 YSLEER come from the germline V gene. The CDR3 totals 13 residues. The CDR3 spells CASSQVSADTQYF. CDR3 in DNA: TGCGCCAGCAGCCAAGTTTCCGCAGATACGCAGTATTTT.